This T cell receptor beta chain was sequenced in a study of blood T cell repertoires in COVID-19. The overall study: Collection of acute and convalescent COVID-19 samples took place in the United States, Italy and Spain. PBMCs, B-cell-depleted T cells, or T cells provided the cDNA or gDNA that made up the material.

CDR3 length: 15 amino acids. Germline V gene lookup returns CDR1 LNHDA and CDR2 SQIVND (reference sequence). Deletions cut 7 bases from V and 3 bases from J, with 18 bases between. Original analysis: By means of reference gene primer amplification, nucleated cell counts were estimated. Clones were sequenced by immunoSEQ multiplex PCR, and TCRdb holds only the in-frame ones, with some missing. The DNA was the basis for D and trimming; V, J and clone size are from that table. The data show 140,000 to 150,000 clones, just under 85% seen once. The specimen sequenced was peripheral blood. The J gene is TRBJ1-2, the V gene TRBV19, with D possibly being TRBD1 (5 bases). The receptor was derived from a woman aged 40 to 50 with active or convalescent COVID-19. The CDR3 DNA reads as TGTGCCAGTACCGCCGACCGGGGAGGGGACTATGGCTACACCTTC. Protein: CASTADRGGDYGYTF.